This TCR beta chain came from a study of PD-L1 blockade in urothelial cancer. As for the study in general: Blood yielded a median of about 140,000 T cells per sample.

Time point of the sample: pretreatment peripheral blood. Profiled with immunoSEQ multiplex PCR; TCRdb holds only in-frame clones, not every one. The sample lists around 70,000 clones, 84% occurring once. Germline values: CDR1 SGHRS, CDR2 YFSETQ. The CDR3 extends over 16 amino acids. The V and J ends lost 4 bases and 2 bases, in that order; junction bases with no gene match: 9. This TCR was recovered from a woman between 65 and 79 years old with urothelial cancer. This chain links TRBV5-1 with TRBJ2-5; the match to TRBD2 covers 9 bases. This sample comprised PBMCs, obtained around atezolizumab (anti-PD-L1) treatment. DNA for the CDR3: TGCGCCAGCAGCGGGGGGCTAGCGGGGTCACAAGAGACCCAGTACTTC. Translation: CASSGGLAGSQETQYF.